These 20 T cell receptor beta chains were sequenced from one sample in a study of T cells of healthy individuals. TCRdb used MiXCR to reprocess the 5' RACE reads, holding one entry per CDR3 protein. The sample includes nearly 100,000 distinct CDR3 sequences, under 20% of them seen just once. Receptors were obtained from a human donor in good health.

The chain recombines TRBV5-1 with TRBJ1-2; possibly TRBD1 for D (6 bases). There are 14 residues in the CDR3. Germline values: CDR1 SGHRS, CDR2 YFSETQ. V gave up 0 bases and J gave up 6 bases, with 12 bases separating them. The CDR3: CASSLAVAGDGYTF. DNA for the CDR3: TGCGCCAGCAGCTTGGCCGTGGCAGGGGATGGCTACACCTTC.

The chain has TRBV4-1 and TRBJ2-1; D unresolved. Germline V lookup: CDR1 MGHRA, CDR2 YSYEKL. There are 11 residues in the CDR3. V gave up 0 bases and J gave up 10 bases, with 4 bases separating them. CDR3 residues: CASSQEAEQFF. The CDR3 DNA reads as TGCGCCAGCAGCCAAGAGGCAGAGCAGTTCTTC.

In this sample, this clonotype turned up a few times. The rearrangement joins TRBV4-1 to TRBJ1-6; D gene ambiguous. V was clipped by 1 base and J by 10 bases, with 5 bases between them. The CDR3 loop spans 12 amino acids. Per the germline V gene, CDR1 is MGHRA and CDR2 is YSYEKL. For the CDR3, the DNA is TGCGCCAGCAGCCAAGTGAGGTCACCCCTCCACTTT. Amino acid sequence: CASSQVRSPLHF.

The V call is TRBV21-1, the J call TRBJ2-1. TRBV21-1 is recorded as a pseudogene. CDR3 size: 12 residues. CDR3 protein: CASSKASEKQFF. CDR3 in DNA: TGTGCCAGCAGCAAAGCGAGTGAAAAGCAGTTCTTC.

This clonotype was found many times. The chain couples TRBV7-9 to TRBJ1-2, with a tentative D call TRBD1 (5 bases). CDR3 size: 10 residues. CDR1 and CDR2 (germline): SEHNR, FQNEAQ (reference sequence). V dropped 9 bases and J dropped 6 bases, with 8 bases sitting between them. CDR3 protein: CASWGDGYTF. DNA of the CDR3: TGTGCCAGTTGGGGGGATGGCTACACCTTC.

This clonotype was counted between two and nine times. This chain links TRBV3-1 with TRBJ2-5; D is undetermined. V was pared by 0 bases and J by 5 bases, with 4 bases between. CDR3 length equals 12 residues. Germline V lookup: CDR1 LGHDT, CDR2 YNNKEL (reference sequence). CDR3 protein: CASSQDYETQYF. CDR3 sequence (DNA): TGTGCCAGCAGCCAAGATTACGAGACCCAGTACTTC.

The chain links TRBV2 to TRBJ2-1; D gene uncertain. V lost 7 bases, J lost 2 bases, and 12 bases lay in between. CDR3 length equals 14 residues. The germline CDR1 and CDR2 sequences are SNHLY and FYNNEI. CDR3 in amino acids: CASTPKGPYNEQFF. For the CDR3, the DNA is TGTGCCAGCACCCCAAAAGGGCCCTACAATGAGCAGTTCTTC.

This clonotype showed up just a few times. The CDR3 DNA is TGCACCTCCAAGGGACTAGCGGGGCCTCTTACCTACGAGCAGTACTTC. Translating gives CTSKGLAGPLTYEQYF. The chain uses TRBV20-1 and TRBJ2-7, with 13 bases lining up with TRBD2. This CDR3 has 16 residues. Germline loops: CDR1 DFQATT, CDR2 SNEGSKA (reference sequence).

There are many counts of this clonotype. This chain connects TRBV3-1 to TRBJ2-1, with 8 bases fitting TRBD2. V lost 1 base and J lost 2; bases outside the gene matches: 1. Germline lookup yields CDR1 LGHDT and CDR2 YNNKEL (reference sequence). The CDR3 loop spans 15 amino acids. The DNA of the CDR3 is TGTGCCAGCAGCCAAGTTAGCGGGACCTACAATGAGCAGTTCTTC. This translates into CASSQVSGTYNEQFF.

This clonotype has more than one count but fewer than ten. This chain joins TRBV6-6 and TRBJ1-5, with D perhaps matching TRBD1 (5 bases). This CDR3 spans 15 amino acids. Trimming stripped 4 bases from V and 7 bases from J, with 17 bases between. Germline lookup yields CDR1 MNHNY and CDR2 SVGAGI (reference sequence). CDR3 protein: CASSSLQLTVQPQHF. CDR3 coding DNA: TGTGCCAGCAGTTCCCTACAGTTGACAGTCCAGCCCCAGCATTTT.

The chain recombines TRBV4-2 with TRBJ1-1, with a possible D match to TRBD1 (6 bases). CDR3 size: 14 residues. The V end was cut by 3 bases, the J end by 2 bases, with 10 bases between. Germline CDR1 LGHNA, CDR2 YNFKEQ. CDR3 nucleotides: TGTGCCAGCAGCCAGGGGGGGCGAAACACTGAAGCTTTCTTT. The encoded protein is CASSQGGRNTEAFF.

This clonotype showed up just a few times. The rearrangement joins TRBV7-9 to TRBJ2-7; possible D gene TRBD1, 6 bases. V dropped 3 bases and J dropped 0 bases, with 12 bases sitting between them. Germline assignment: CDR1 SEHNR and CDR2 FQNEAQ (reference sequence). The CDR3 is 15 residues long. The DNA of the CDR3 is TGTGCCAGCAGCTTTCCCGGACAGAGCTCCTACGAGCAGTACTTC. Translation gives CASSFPGQSSYEQYF.

This clonotype was seen more than once but under ten times. The rearrangement uses TRBV28 and TRBJ2-7, with 9 bases that match TRBD2. This CDR3 is 17 amino acids long. The germline gives CDR1 MDHEN, CDR2 SYDVKM. Trimming cost V 8 bases and J 2 bases; bases outside gene matches: 16. The CDR3 loop reads CASSLGAGGPSAYEQYF. CDR3 sequence (DNA): TGTGCCAGCTCCCTCGGAGCGGGAGGTCCGTCGGCCTACGAGCAGTACTTC.

This clonotype has a handful of counts. This chain links TRBV6-5 with TRBJ1-2, with D perhaps TRBD1 (5 bases). Germline V CDR1 and CDR2: MNHEY, SVGAGI. This CDR3 spans 14 amino acids. Trimming shortened V by 6 bases and J by 2 bases, and 13 bases separated the two germline ends. The CDR3 reads CASRPQVANYGYTF. CDR3 sequence (DNA): TGTGCCAGCAGGCCACAGGTTGCGAACTATGGCTACACCTTC.

The chain joins TRBV6-4 to TRBJ2-1; D call uncertain. CDR1 is MRHNA, CDR2 SNTAGT, per germline. CDR3 length: 15 residues. Trimming took off 3 bases at V and 0 bases at J, with 9 bases between the two ends. CDR3 sequence (DNA): TGTGCCAGCAGTGAAAGGTCGGGCTCCTACAATGAGCAGTTCTTC. Its protein product is CASSERSGSYNEQFF.

J is TRBJ2-3 and V is TRBV27; D gene uncertain. The ends were cut back, 5 bases at V and 5 bases at J, with 14 bases in the middle. The CDR3 is 14 amino acids. CDR1 is MNHEY, CDR2 SMNVEV, per germline (reference sequence). In DNA form, the CDR3 reads TGTGCCAGCAGTCTTAGGATTCACCGAGATACGCAGTATTTT. Its protein product is CASSLRIHRDTQYF.

The chain is built from TRBV20-1 and TRBJ1-1, with D possibly being TRBD1 (6 bases). Germline CDR1 is DFQATT and CDR2 is SNEGSKA (reference sequence). CDR3 length: 14 residues. Deletions cut 2 bases from V and 0 bases from J, with 10 bases between. CDR3 sequence (DNA): TGCAGTGCTAGACGAGGGGGGATGAACACTGAAGCTTTCTTT. It is translated as CSARRGGMNTEAFF.

Ten or more counts support this clonotype. This chain links TRBV28 with TRBJ2-7, with a tentative D call TRBD2 (5 bases). The CDR3 extends over 11 amino acids. V was cut by 5 bases and J by 5 bases, with 7 bases left in between. Germline lookup yields CDR1 MDHEN and CDR2 SYDVKM. CDR3 in DNA: TGTGCCAGCAGTCGGCGGGACGAGCAGTACTTC. It yields the protein CASSRRDEQYF.

This clonotype was seen repeatedly, ten times or more. V and J are TRBV20-1 and TRBJ2-4; maybe TRBD1 (5 bases). The CDR3 consists of 15 residues. Germline V lookup: CDR1 DFQATT, CDR2 SNEGSKA (reference sequence). The V gene lost 5 bases and the J gene lost 1 base, with 15 bases spanning the gap. The CDR3 nucleotides read TGCAGTGCTCCAGGACAATCTAGGGCCAAAAACATTCAGTACTTC. Translated: CSAPGQSRAKNIQYF.

The J gene is TRBJ2-3, the V gene TRBV29-1; D is ambiguous. CDR1 SQVTM and CDR2 ANQGSEA come from the germline V gene. The V and J ends lost 7 bases and 1 base respectively, with 6 bases between them. The CDR3 loop spans 11 amino acids. The CDR3 protein is CSAGRTDTQYF. The CDR3 DNA reads as TGCAGCGCCGGGCGCACAGATACGCAGTATTTT.